The 3 T cell receptor beta chains given below trace back to one sample, sequenced in a study of Graves' ophthalmopathy and Graves' hyperthyroidism (dated by TCRdb to the late 2010s). The instrument given in TCRdb is Illumina HiSeq 2000. TCR beta CDR3 regions were amplified from RNA transcripts for repertoire sequencing. The first round was an RT-PCR using HTBI primers with the Qiagen OneStep RT-PCR kit, and this first round was followed by a second-round multiplex PCR, then size selection and purification. In-frame beta chains were kept once TCRdb had trimmed the public reads at Q25 with fastp and called clones with MiXCR. Each CDR3 protein appears once, grouped with its most common genes and DNA. The sample includes 300,000 or so distinct CDR3 sequences, with 15% to 20% observed a single time. Over 9% of the sample comes from the top ten. The sample comprised peripheral blood. These receptors all stem from an adult man with Graves' ophthalmopathy.

The table lists this clonotype with many counts. The genes are TRBV11-2 and TRBJ1-6, with D possibly being TRBD1 (6 bases). The V gene's germline CDR1 is SGHAT and CDR2 FQNNGV. This CDR3 region has 14 residues. V lost 3 bases and J 7 bases, leaving 10 bases between the germline ends. The CDR3 spells CASSLGGRNSPLHF. For the CDR3, the DNA is TGTGCCAGCAGCTTGGGGGGGCGGAATTCACCCCTCCACTTT.

V gene TRBV5-8 combines with J gene TRBJ2-7, with D perhaps TRBD2 (6 bases). Germline lookup yields CDR1 SGHTS and CDR2 YDEGEE. V lost 0 bases, J lost 5 bases, and 15 bases lay in between. The CDR3 consists of 15 residues. CDR3 nucleotides: TGTGCCAGCAGCTTGGCTGGGGGAGGTTGGGACGAGCAGTACTTC. Its protein is CASSLAGGGWDEQYF.

Many counts were recorded for this clonotype. This chain connects TRBV19 to TRBJ2-2, with no clear D. In germline, CDR1 is LNHDA, CDR2 SQIVND (reference sequence). The CDR3 has 14 amino acids. V dropped 3 bases and J dropped 0 bases, with 5 bases sitting between them. The CDR3, as DNA: TGTGCCAGTAGTATTTACTCGAACACCGGGGAGCTGTTTTTT. This codes for CASSIYSNTGELFF.